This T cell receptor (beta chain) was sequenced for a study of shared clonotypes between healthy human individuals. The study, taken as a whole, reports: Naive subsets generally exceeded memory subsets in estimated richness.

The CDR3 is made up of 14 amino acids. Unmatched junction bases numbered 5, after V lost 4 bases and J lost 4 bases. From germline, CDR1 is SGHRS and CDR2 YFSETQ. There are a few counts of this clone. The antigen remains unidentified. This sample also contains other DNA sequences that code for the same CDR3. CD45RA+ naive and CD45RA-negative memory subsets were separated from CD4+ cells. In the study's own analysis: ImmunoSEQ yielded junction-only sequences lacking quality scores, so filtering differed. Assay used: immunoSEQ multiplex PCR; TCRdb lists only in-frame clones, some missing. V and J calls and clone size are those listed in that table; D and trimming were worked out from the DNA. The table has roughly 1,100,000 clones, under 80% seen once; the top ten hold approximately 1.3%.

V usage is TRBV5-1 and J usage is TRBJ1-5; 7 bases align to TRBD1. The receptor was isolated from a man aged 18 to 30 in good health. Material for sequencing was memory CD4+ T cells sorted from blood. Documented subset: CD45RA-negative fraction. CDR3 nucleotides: TGCGCCAGCAGCCTAGGGACAGATAATCAGCCCCAGCATTTT. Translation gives CASSLGTDNQPQHF.